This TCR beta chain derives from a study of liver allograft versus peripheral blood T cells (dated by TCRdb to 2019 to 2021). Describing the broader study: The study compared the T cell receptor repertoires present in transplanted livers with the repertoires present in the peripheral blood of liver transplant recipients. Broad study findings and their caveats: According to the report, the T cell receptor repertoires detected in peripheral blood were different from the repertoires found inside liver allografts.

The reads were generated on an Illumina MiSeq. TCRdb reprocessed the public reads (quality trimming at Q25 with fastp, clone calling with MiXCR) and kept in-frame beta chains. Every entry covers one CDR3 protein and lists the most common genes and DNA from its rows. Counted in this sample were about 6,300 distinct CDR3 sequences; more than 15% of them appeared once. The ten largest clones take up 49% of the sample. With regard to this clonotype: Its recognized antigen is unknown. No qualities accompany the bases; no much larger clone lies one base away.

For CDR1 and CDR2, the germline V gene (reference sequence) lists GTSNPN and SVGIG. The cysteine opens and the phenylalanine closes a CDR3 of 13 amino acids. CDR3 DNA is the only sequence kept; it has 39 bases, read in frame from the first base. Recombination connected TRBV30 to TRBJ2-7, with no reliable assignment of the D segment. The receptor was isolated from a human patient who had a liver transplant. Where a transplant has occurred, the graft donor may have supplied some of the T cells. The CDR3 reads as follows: CAFFHSNSYEQYF. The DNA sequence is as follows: TGTGCTTTCTTCCACAGCAACTCCTACGAGCAGTACTTC. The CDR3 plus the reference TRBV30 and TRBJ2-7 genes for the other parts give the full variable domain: SQTIHQWPATLVQPVGSPLSLECTVEGTSNPNLYWYRQAAGRGLQLLFYSVGIGQISSEVPQNLSASRPQDRQFILSSKKLLLSDSGFYLCAFFHSNSYEQYFGPGTRLTVT.